One and the same sample provided the 32 T cell receptor beta chains below, sequenced in a study of Ad26.COV2.S vaccination and SARS-CoV-2 variants. The treatment is: roughly 20 received Ad26.COV2.S at low or high dose, single or two shots; roughly five received placebo; per-sample allocation not given. On day 63 after the first injection, vaccine and placebo recipients gave samples. Sequencing used immunoSEQ multiplex PCR; TCRdb keeps in-frame clones, though not all of them. Of 500,000 or so clones listed, 87% are singletons. This specimen was peripheral blood, taken in a trial of Ad26.COV2.S vaccine versus placebo. Every receptor here comes from a person between 18 and 65 years old who received the Ad26.COV2.S COVID-19 vaccine or a placebo.

The rearrangement uses TRBV9 and TRBJ2-7; 11 bases align to TRBD2. The CDR3 length is 17 residues. CDR1 is SGDLS, CDR2 YYNGEE, per germline. V trimming: 0 bases; J trimming: 7 bases; junction bases outside the gene matches: 12. In DNA form, the CDR3 reads TGTGCCAGCAGCGTAGGTGAGGGTAGCGGGAGGGCCCGAGAGCAGTACTTC. Protein product: CASSVGEGSGRAREQYF.

The chain's CDR3 is CASRLAGEYNEQFF. The CDR3 coding sequence is TGTGCCAGCCGTTTAGCGGGAGAATACAATGAGCAGTTCTTC. The chain combines TRBV6-2 or TRBV6-3 with TRBJ2-1; 9 positions match TRBD2. The CDR3 runs to 14 residues. The V and J ends lost 8 bases and 4 bases, in that order; junction bases with no gene match: 6. Germline-derived CDR1 and CDR2 are MNHEY and SVGEGT.

V usage is TRBV28 and J usage is TRBJ1-2, with D perhaps matching TRBD1 (6 bases). Trimming took 3 bases from V and 8 from J, leaving 13 bases between them. This CDR3 has 13 amino acids. The germline V gene has CDR1 MDHEN and CDR2 SYDVKM. CDR3 loop: CASSLLTGTGYTF. The CDR3 bases are TGTGCCAGCAGTTTGCTCACAGGGACGGGCTACACCTTC.

This chain uses TRBV6-2 or TRBV6-3 with TRBJ2-7; D might be TRBD1 (6 bases). This CDR3 has 12 amino acids. V lost 4 bases and J 3 bases, leaving 7 bases between the germline ends. Germline V gives CDR1 MNHEY, CDR2 SVGEGT. CDR3 nucleotide sequence: TGTGCCAGCAGTTTGACAGGCTACGAGCAGTACTTC. It is translated as CASSLTGYEQYF.

The J gene is TRBJ1-2, the V gene TRBV24-1, with 7 bases matching TRBD1. The CDR3 loop spans 14 amino acids. Trimming at V came to 4 bases and at J to 5 bases, leaving 6 bases not matched to a gene. Per the germline V gene, CDR1 is KGHDR and CDR2 is SFDVKD. The chain's CDR3 is CATSDRGQSYGYTF. For the CDR3, the DNA is TGTGCCACCAGTGACCGGGGACAGTCTTATGGCTACACCTTC.

The chain has TRBV28 and TRBJ1-5; 8 positions agree with TRBD1. The CDR3 has 15 amino acids. V shed 2 bases and J 2 bases; nucleotides not matched to a gene: 2. The V gene's germline CDR1 is MDHEN and CDR2 SYDVKM. The CDR3 nucleotides read TGTGCCAGCAGTTTAAGGGGACAGGGCAATCAGCCCCAGCATTTT. This sequence encodes CASSLRGQGNQPQHF.

The gene calls are TRBV2 and TRBJ2-1; D is unclear. CDR1 and CDR2 (germline): SNHLY, FYNNEI. The V and J ends lost 4 bases and 0 bases respectively, with 13 bases between them. CDR3 length equals 16 residues. CDR3 DNA sequence: TGTGCCAGCAGTGGAGGTTGGAGACTCTCCTACAATGAGCAGTTCTTC. This gives the protein CASSGGWRLSYNEQFF. Filled out from reference TRBV2 and TRBJ2-1, the complete variable domain reads EPEVTQTPSHQVTQMGQEVILRCVPISNHLYFYWYRQILGQKVEFLVSFYNNEISEKSEIFDDQFSVERPDGSNFTLKIRSTKLEDSAMYFCASSGGWRLSYNEQFFGPGTRLTVL.

Remarks on this clone: One end of the junction fails to match germline, which may point to a read error. The J gene is TRBJ1-6, the V gene TRBV7-9, with D uncertain. The CDR3 covers 14 residues. Germline V gene lookup returns CDR1 SEHNR and CDR2 FQNEAQ (reference sequence). Here the CDR3 DNA reads TGTGCCAGCAGCTTAGGGGCAGATAACTCACCCCTCCACTTT. Translation: CASSLGADNSPLHF.

The J gene is TRBJ1-5, the V gene TRBV28, with a weak D call TRBD1 (6 bases). The CDR3 consists of 16 residues. Germline CDR1 and CDR2: MDHEN and SYDVKM. Between the trimmed V and J ends, which lost 3 bases and 7 bases, there was a span of 19 bases. CDR3 in amino acids: CASSFGTLGARQPQHF. In DNA form, the CDR3 reads TGTGCCAGCAGTTTCGGGACATTGGGAGCACGGCAGCCCCAGCATTTT.

The chain links TRBV27 to TRBJ2-1, with D perhaps assigned TRBD1 or TRBD2 (5 bases each). The V end was cut by 6 bases, the J end by 5 bases, with 14 bases between. Germline CDR1 MNHEY, CDR2 SMNVEV (reference sequence). The CDR3 is made up of 14 amino acids. DNA of the CDR3: TGTGCCAGCAGGCCGGGACCTAATAACAATGAGCAGTTCTTC. Translation: CASRPGPNNNEQFF.

The rearrangement joins TRBV4-2 to TRBJ2-7; 8 bases fit TRBD1. The V and J ends lost 4 bases and 1 base, in that order; junction bases with no gene match: 3. The CDR3 covers 14 residues. Per the germline V gene, CDR1 is LGHNA and CDR2 is YNFKEQ. The CDR3 region is CASSPGTGSYEQYF. For the CDR3, the DNA is TGTGCCAGCAGCCCCGGGACAGGATCCTACGAGCAGTACTTC.

The rearrangement uses TRBV2 and TRBJ1-5; the D gene is possibly TRBD1 (6 bases). V was cut by 7 bases and J by 2 bases, with 9 bases left in between. CDR3 length: 13 amino acids. The germline V gene encodes CDR1 SNHLY and CDR2 FYNNEI. The CDR3 is CASTGEGNQPQHF. Written as DNA, the CDR3 is TGTGCCAGCACAGGGGAGGGCAATCAGCCCCAGCATTTT.

The genes are TRBV27 and TRBJ2-2, with unresolved D. V was trimmed by 5 bases and J by 5 bases, leaving 12 bases between them. Germline CDR1 and CDR2: MNHEY and SMNVEV (reference sequence). This CDR3 contains 14 residues. Here the CDR3 DNA reads TGTGCCAGCAGTCCTTCGACGGTAACCGGGGAGCTGTTTTTT. Translating gives CASSPSTVTGELFF.

V is TRBV7-2 and J is TRBJ2-2; D remains unclear. The CDR3 is made up of 13 amino acids. V was cut by 5 bases and J by 5 bases, with 9 bases left in between. CDR1 and CDR2 (germline): SGHTA, FQGNSA. As DNA, the CDR3 is TGTGCCAGCAGCCCCTCGTGGACCGGGGAGCTGTTTTTT. This translates into CASSPSWTGELFF.

This clone showed up just once. The V call is TRBV30, the J call TRBJ2-2; TRBD1 aligns across 7 bases. Germline assignment: CDR1 GTSNPN and CDR2 SVGIG (reference sequence). V was clipped by 5 bases and J by 5 bases; unmatched bases: 14. The CDR3 runs 16 residues. The CDR3 reads CAWATHQGVRTGELFF. Written as DNA, the CDR3 is TGTGCCTGGGCCACCCACCAGGGGGTAAGGACCGGGGAGCTGTTTTTT.

Many counts were recorded for this clone. The chain couples TRBV6-5 to TRBJ1-1, with 9 bases identical to TRBD1. In germline, CDR1 is MNHEY, CDR2 SVGAGI. The trim removed 4 bases at V and 4 bases at J, leaving 7 bases unmatched. CDR3 length: 15 amino acids. The CDR3 reads CASSFRDRVSTEAFF. DNA for the CDR3: TGTGCCAGCAGTTTCCGGGACAGGGTGAGCACTGAAGCTTTCTTT.

The chain has TRBV7-9 and TRBJ2-1; TRBD2 matches 7 bases. The germline CDR1 and CDR2 sequences are SEHNR and FQNEAQ (reference sequence). Trimming at V came to 0 bases and at J to 8 bases, leaving 10 bases not matched to a gene. The CDR3 runs 16 residues. CDR3: CASSLALRLARDEQFF. The CDR3 DNA follows: TGTGCCAGCAGCTTAGCGCTGAGACTAGCCCGGGATGAGCAGTTCTTC. The full variable domain, rest sourced from reference TRBV7-9 and TRBJ2-1, is DTGVSQNPRHKITKRGQNVTFRCDPISEHNRLYWYRQTLGQGPEFLTYFQNEAQLEKSRLLSDRFSAERPKGSFSTLEIQRTEQGDSAMYLCASSLALRLARDEQFFGPGTRLTVL.

The chain couples TRBV6-5 to TRBJ1-1, with 7 nucleotides matching TRBD1. Germline V gene data show CDR1 as MNHEY and CDR2 as SVGAGI. V trimming: 2 bases; J trimming: 0 bases; junction bases outside the gene matches: 6. The CDR3 is made up of 16 amino acids. The CDR3 sequence: CASSYQGGLMNTEAFF. CDR3 DNA: TGTGCCAGCAGTTACCAGGGGGGTCTTATGAACACTGAAGCTTTCTTT.

The chain carries TRBV20-1 and TRBJ1-3, with a possible D match to TRBD1 (5 bases). Trimming took 3 bases from V and 4 from J, leaving 16 bases between them. The CDR3 has 15 residues. Germline-derived CDR1 and CDR2 are DFQATT and SNEGSKA (reference sequence). This chain's CDR3 is CSASPFGGSGNTIYF. CDR3 DNA: TGCAGTGCTAGTCCCTTTGGGGGGTCGGGAAACACCATATATTTT.

The chain links TRBV6-6 to TRBJ2-7; perhaps TRBD1 as D (5 bases). Trimming removed 2 bases from V and 3 bases from J, with 14 bases in between. Germline V gene sequence: CDR1 MNHNY, CDR2 SVGAGI (reference sequence). The CDR3 covers 15 residues. The CDR3 sequence is CASSYLGRGVYEQYF. The CDR3 nucleotides read TGTGCCAGCAGTTACCTGGGAAGGGGCGTCTACGAGCAGTACTTC.

The V call is TRBV27, the J call TRBJ2-1; D uncertain. Germline CDR1 and CDR2: MNHEY and SMNVEV (reference sequence). V was pared by 4 bases and J by 9 bases, with 13 bases between. This CDR3 has 13 amino acids. The CDR3 nucleotides read TGTGCCAGCAGTTCAACGACTTGGGGTGAGCAGTTCTTC. It translates to CASSSTTWGEQFF.

The CDR3 loop is CASSWDLQNTEAFF. CDR3 sequence (DNA): TGTGCCAGTAGTTGGGACCTACAGAACACTGAAGCTTTCTTT. The genes are TRBV19 and TRBJ1-1; D might be TRBD1 (5 bases). Germline V gene data show CDR1 as LNHDA and CDR2 as SQIVND (reference sequence). V lost 5 bases and J 1 base, leaving 11 bases between the germline ends. This CDR3 spans 14 amino acids.

The chain combines TRBV11-3 with TRBJ2-1; D gene unclear. Trimming took 5 bases from V and 6 from J, leaving 11 bases between them. This CDR3 comprises 13 residues. CDR1 is SGHNT, CDR2 YENEEA, per germline. The CDR3 reads CASSHDEFNEQFF. The CDR3 DNA reads TGTGCCAGCAGCCACGATGAATTCAATGAGCAGTTCTTC.

This clone was seen at least ten times. V gene TRBV4-1 combines with J gene TRBJ1-5; D unresolved. Germline CDR1 MGHRA, CDR2 YSYEKL. The V and J ends lost 3 bases and 0 bases respectively, with 6 bases between them. This CDR3 is built from 14 residues. CDR3 amino acids: CASSHDGSNQPQHF. CDR3 nucleotide sequence: TGCGCCAGCAGCCACGATGGTAGCAATCAGCCCCAGCATTTT.

A single count supports this clone. The chain carries TRBV24-1 and TRBJ2-1; D possibly corresponds to TRBD2 (5 bases). V gave up 4 bases and J gave up 8 bases, with 5 bases separating them. Germline V lookup: CDR1 KGHDR, CDR2 SFDVKD. There are 11 residues in the CDR3. The CDR3 here is CATSDGDEQFF. The DNA of the CDR3 is TGTGCCACCAGTGACGGGGATGAGCAGTTCTTC.

CDR3 amino acids: CASSVAVLAGTRGTYNEQFF. The CDR3 DNA is TGTGCCAGCAGCGTAGCTGTACTAGCGGGGACCCGGGGGACCTACAATGAGCAGTTCTTC. The J gene is TRBJ2-1, the V gene TRBV9, with TRBD2 matching 10 bases. This CDR3 contains 20 residues. Germline trimming cut 0 bases from V and 2 bases from J; bases unmatched to any gene: 14. From germline, CDR1 is SGDLS and CDR2 YYNGEE. The full variable domain, with the rest looked up from reference TRBV9 and TRBJ2-1, is DSGVTQTPKHLITATGQRVTLRCSPRSGDLSVYWYQQSLDQGLQFLIQYYNGEERAKGNILERFSAQQFPDLHSELNLSSLELGDSALYFCASSVAVLAGTRGTYNEQFFGPGTRLTVL.

The chain employs TRBV10-3 and TRBJ2-6; D unclear. The length of the CDR3 is 18 residues. Trimming removed 1 base from V and 4 bases from J, with 17 bases in between. Germline values: CDR1 ENHRY, CDR2 SYGVKD. The CDR3 loop is CAISELWGTSTGANVLTF. The CDR3, as DNA: TGTGCCATCAGTGAGTTGTGGGGAACCTCCACCGGGGCCAACGTCCTGACTTTC.

This clone occurred a few times. The chain has TRBV7-9 and TRBJ2-1; D unresolved. The germline CDR1 and CDR2 sequences are SEHNR and FQNEAQ (reference sequence). Trimming stripped 0 bases from V and 2 bases from J, with 8 bases between. The CDR3 is made up of 15 amino acids. The CDR3 is CASSLAALPYNEQFF. The CDR3 nucleotides read TGTGCCAGCAGCTTAGCGGCGCTTCCCTACAATGAGCAGTTCTTC.

The chain is built from TRBV7-3 and TRBJ1-2; the match to TRBD1 covers 7 bases. Germline lookup yields CDR1 SGHTA and CDR2 FQGTGA. CDR3 length equals 14 residues. The V gene end was trimmed by 4 bases and the J gene end by 2 bases; junction bases not matched to a gene: 4. CDR3 sequence reads: CASSSHRGNYGYTF. Here the CDR3 DNA reads TGTGCCAGCAGCTCACACAGGGGAAACTATGGCTACACCTTC.

The chain couples TRBV24-1 to TRBJ1-5, with 7 bases fitting TRBD1. The CDR3 has 13 residues. CDR1 KGHDR and CDR2 SFDVKD come from the germline V gene. V dropped 5 bases and J dropped 5; count of bases not matched to a gene: 2. The CDR3 region is CATSGDSYQPQHF. The CDR3 bases are TGTGCCACCAGTGGGGACAGTTATCAGCCCCAGCATTTT.

The chain has TRBV7-2 and TRBJ2-1; TRBD2 agrees at 16 bases. V was clipped by 6 bases and J by 5 bases; unmatched bases: 13. Germline V gives CDR1 SGHTA, CDR2 FQGNSA. The CDR3 totals 19 residues. The CDR3 sequence is CASSSQPGLAGGSHNEQFF. CDR3 DNA: TGTGCCAGCAGTTCCCAACCGGGACTAGCGGGAGGGTCTCACAATGAGCAGTTCTTC. The complete variable domain, with remaining parts taken from reference TRBV7-2 and TRBJ2-1, reads GAGVSQSPSNKVTEKGKDVELRCDPISGHTALYWYRQSLGQGLEFLIYFQGNSAPDKSGLPSDRFSAERTGGSVSTLTIQRTQQEDSAVYLCASSSQPGLAGGSHNEQFFGPGTRLTVL.

The chain carries TRBV5-6 and TRBJ1-2; TRBD1 might be the D (6 bases). Germline loops: CDR1 SGHDT, CDR2 YYEEEE. V was cut by 4 bases and J by 4 bases, with 23 bases left in between. The CDR3 is 17 amino acids. The CDR3 coding sequence is TGTGCCAGCAGCCAGGAAATGGTGACAGGCCCGCTCTATGGCTACACCTTC. As protein: CASSQEMVTGPLYGYTF. Together with reference TRBV5-6 and TRBJ1-2, the CDR3 gives the full variable domain: DAGVTQSPTHLIKTRGQQVTLRCSPKSGHDTVSWYQQALGQGPQFIFQYYEEEERQRGNFPDRFSGHQFPNYSSELNVNALLLGDSALYLCASSQEMVTGPLYGYTFGSGTRLTVV.